The entry below gives a single T cell receptor (beta chain) sequence along with its context. What it recognizes is unknown. TCRdb keeps only in-frame clones here, not all; method: immunoSEQ multiplex PCR. The data hold approximately 21,000 clones, with approximately 86% observed a single time. CDR3 length equals 15 residues. V lost 2 bases to trimming and J lost 4 bases, with 15 bases between them. Germline values: CDR1 SGDLS, CDR2 YYNGEE. The data derive from a study of T cells in localized non-small cell lung cancer. The study, taken as a whole, reports: Measurement of T cell clonality placed uninvolved adjacent lung highest, above the level in tumor. Owing to sequencing of a solitary tumor region, heterogeneity cannot be discounted. There were a median around 59 of the top 100 tumor clones appearing in adjacent lung.

This sequence was found in a male donor aged 60 or over with stage II lung adenocarcinoma. The specimen was peripheral blood mononuclear cells, collected before any cancer treatment. V usage is TRBV9 and J usage is TRBJ2-5; weak D call: TRBD1 (5 bases). Here the CDR3 reads CASSVDNQGAETQYF. The CDR3 nucleotides read TGTGCCAGCAGCGTCGACAACCAGGGTGCAGAGACCCAGTACTTC.